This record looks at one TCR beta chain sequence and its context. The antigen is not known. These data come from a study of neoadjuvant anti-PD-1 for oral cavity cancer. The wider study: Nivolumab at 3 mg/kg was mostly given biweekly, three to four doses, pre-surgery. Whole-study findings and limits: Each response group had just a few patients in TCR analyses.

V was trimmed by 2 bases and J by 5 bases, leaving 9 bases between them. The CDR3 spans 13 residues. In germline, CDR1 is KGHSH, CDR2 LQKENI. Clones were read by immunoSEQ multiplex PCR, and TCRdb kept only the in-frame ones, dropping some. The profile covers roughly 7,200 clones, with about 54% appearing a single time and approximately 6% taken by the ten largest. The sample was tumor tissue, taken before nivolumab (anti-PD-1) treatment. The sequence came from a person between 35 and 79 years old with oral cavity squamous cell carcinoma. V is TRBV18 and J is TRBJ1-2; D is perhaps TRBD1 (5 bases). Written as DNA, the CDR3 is TGTGCCAGCTCACCAACAGGTCCGTATGGCTACACCTTC. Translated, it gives CASSPTGPYGYTF.